This record covers a single T cell receptor beta chain. This record comes from a study of blood T cells in healthy people across ages. V lost 6 bases to trimming and J lost 9 bases, with 15 bases between them. The CDR3 is 12 residues long. Together with a sample-barcoded 5' primer, a J-beta primer mix was included in a second PCR lasting roughly 6 to 12 cycles. Using its own MiXCR run on the 5' RACE reads, TCRdb lists one record per CDR3 protein. The data hold hundreds of thousands of distinct CDR3 sequences, with roughly 43% observed a single time. This receptor was identified in a man older than 75 in good health. This chain connects TRBV12-3 or TRBV12-4 to TRBJ2-7; D is unclear. The specimen was blood. Written as DNA, the CDR3 is TGTGCCAGCAGCCAAGACTCTTCGCGGCAGTACTTC. This encodes CASSQDSSRQYF.